Each of the 16 T cell receptor beta chains below was sequenced from the same sample in a study of response to subunit inactivated influenza vaccine. TCRdb called the RT-PCR reads again in MiXCR, with one record for every CDR3 protein. The sample lists roughly 550,000 distinct CDR3 sequences; approximately 24% were seen once. This sample was shared with a second study, whose subject was T cells expressing NK-cell markers. From that study: With UMIs, 5'RACE template switching was used to make TCR beta cDNA.

Sequenced here: CD4+ T cells sorted from PBMCs, sampled 11 to 12 days after vaccination. Receptors originate from a man between 45 and 60 years old who received an inactivated influenza vaccine.

The sample holds a few counts of this clonotype. The chain has TRBV28 and TRBJ2-1; TRBD2 is a possible D gene (6 bases). V lost 4 bases, J lost 3 bases, and 10 bases lay in between. Germline CDR1 and CDR2: MDHEN and SYDVKM. CDR3 length equals 14 residues. CDR3 sequence: CASSWVGGYNEQFF. The CDR3 DNA sequence: TGTGCCAGCAGTTGGGTGGGAGGCTACAATGAGCAGTTCTTC.

This clonotype was counted many times. One end of the junction fails to match germline, which may point to a read error. V gene TRBV5-1 combines with J gene TRBJ1-1; D perhaps matches TRBD1 (5 bases). Germline loops: CDR1 SGHRS, CDR2 YFSETQ. This CDR3 has 13 residues. CDR3 in amino acids: CASSPGSNTEAFF. In DNA, the CDR3 is TGTGCCAGCAGCCCAGGGTCGAACACTGAAGCTTTCTTT.

CDR3 coding DNA: TGTGCCAGCAGCTTGGGGGCCCCCAGGGGAGGAAATGAGCAGTTCTTC. Its translation is CASSLGAPRGGNEQFF. V usage is TRBV7-9 and J usage is TRBJ2-1; D is tentatively TRBD1 or TRBD2 (6 bases each). The CDR3 runs to 16 residues. The V and J ends lost 3 bases and 7 bases respectively, with 19 bases between them. Per the germline V gene, CDR1 is SEHNR and CDR2 is FQNEAQ (reference sequence).

J is TRBJ2-2 and V is TRBV5-1, with D perhaps matching TRBD2 (6 bases). Germline CDR1 SGHRS, CDR2 YFSETQ. This CDR3 region has 16 residues. Trimming took off 0 bases at V and 2 bases at J, with 11 bases between the two ends. CDR3 coding DNA: TGCGCCAGCAGCTTGGGAACAGGACTAAACACCGGGGAGCTGTTTTTT. It encodes CASSLGTGLNTGELFF. Together with reference TRBV5-1 and TRBJ2-2, the CDR3 gives the full variable domain: KAGVTQTPRYLIKTRGQQVTLSCSPISGHRSVSWYQQTPGQGLQFLFEYFSETQRNKGNFPGRFSGRQFSNSRSEMNVSTLELGDSALYLCASSLGTGLNTGELFFGEGSRLTVL.

This chain joins TRBV6-4 and TRBJ2-5; weak D call: TRBD2 (7 bases). V was clipped by 4 bases and J by 4 bases, with 16 bases between them. The germline gives CDR1 MRHNA, CDR2 SNTAGT. This CDR3 contains 15 residues. The CDR3 is CASSANRGAGETQYF. DNA of the CDR3: TGTGCCAGCAGTGCCAATCGGGGGGCTGGAGAGACCCAGTACTTC.

The rearrangement uses TRBV29-1 and TRBJ2-5; D tentatively fits TRBD1 or TRBD2 (7 bases each). The CDR3 spans 13 residues. CDR1 and CDR2 from the germline V gene are SQVTM and ANQGSEA. Trimming removed 3 bases at V and 4 bases at J, with 12 bases between. The CDR3 here is CSVEGRGLETQYF. In DNA form, the CDR3 reads TGCAGCGTTGAGGGGAGGGGGCTAGAGACCCAGTACTTC. The full variable domain, completed using reference TRBV29-1 and TRBJ2-5, is SAVISQKPSRDICQRGTSLTIQCQVDSQVTMMFWYRQQPGQSLTLIATANQGSEATYESGFVIDKFPISRPNLTFSTLTVSNMSPEDSSIYLCSVEGRGLETQYFGPGTRLLVL.

V is TRBV4-2 and J is TRBJ2-7; TRBD2 matches 8 bases. The CDR3 is 19 amino acids. With V trimmed by 0 bases and J by 0 bases, 13 bases remained unmatched. Germline CDR1 and CDR2: LGHNA and YNFKEQ. The chain's CDR3 is CASSQDWRPSGRSSYEQYF. The CDR3 DNA sequence: TGTGCCAGCAGCCAAGATTGGAGGCCTAGCGGGCGGAGCTCCTACGAGCAGTACTTC.

This clonotype has more than one count but fewer than ten. Here the CDR3 reads CASSPRDSTYEQYF. CDR3 sequence (DNA): TGTGCCAGCAGCCCACGGGACAGCACCTACGAGCAGTACTTC. The chain has TRBV5-5 and TRBJ2-7; 7 nucleotides align to TRBD1. Germline CDR1 reads SGHKS; CDR2 reads YYEKEE (reference sequence). V lost 4 bases to trimming and J lost 2 bases; unmatched junction nucleotides: 6. This CDR3 region has 14 residues.

There are a few counts of this clonotype. The V gene is TRBV12-3 or TRBV12-4, the J gene TRBJ1-6; D uncertain. This CDR3 has 13 residues. The V gene lost 3 bases and the J gene lost 10 bases, with 10 bases spanning the gap. CDR3 sequence: CASSFSARSPLHF. The CDR3 coding sequence is TGTGCCAGCAGTTTTTCAGCTCGCTCACCCCTCCACTTT.

The chain joins TRBV5-5 to TRBJ2-5, with TRBD2 matching over 13 bases. Trimming took 4 bases from V and 3 from J; bases not matched to a gene: 6. Germline V gene sequence: CDR1 SGHKS, CDR2 YYEKEE (reference sequence). This CDR3 is 16 amino acids long. The CDR3, as DNA: TGTGCCAGCAGCCGGACTAGCGGGAGTTTTGAAGAGACCCAGTACTTC. Encoded protein: CASSRTSGSFEETQYF.

The DNA of the CDR3 is TGTGCCAGTCGTGACCGAAACAGGGGCGAATATCAGCCCCAGCATTTT. It translates to CASRDRNRGEYQPQHF. The chain employs TRBV28 and TRBJ1-5; 7 nucleotides align to TRBD1. V lost 9 bases and J lost 5; bases outside the gene matches: 16. Per germline, CDR1 MDHEN and CDR2 SYDVKM. The length of the CDR3 is 16 residues.

This clonotype was seen only a few times. The gene calls are TRBV5-1 and TRBJ2-2, with 9 bases that match TRBD1. Germline V gives CDR1 SGHRS, CDR2 YFSETQ. This CDR3 is built from 14 residues. Trimming at V came to 3 bases and at J to 10 bases, leaving 7 bases not matched to a gene. For the CDR3, the DNA is TGCGCCAGCAGCTGGGACAGGGCGGCCGAGGAGCTGTTTTTT. Translating it yields CASSWDRAAEELFF. Full variable domain (remainder filled in from reference TRBV5-1 and TRBJ2-2): KAGVTQTPRYLIKTRGQQVTLSCSPISGHRSVSWYQQTPGQGLQFLFEYFSETQRNKGNFPGRFSGRQFSNSRSEMNVSTLELGDSALYLCASSWDRAAEELFFGEGSRLTVL.

This clonotype was recorded at least ten times. This sequence joins TRBV9 and TRBJ2-3; 9 positions match TRBD2. V shed 0 bases, J shed 5 bases, and the junction held 4 bases outside the gene matches. The CDR3 totals 15 residues. CDR1 SGDLS and CDR2 YYNGEE come from the germline V gene. Here the CDR3 reads CASSVGSLAGDTQYF. CDR3 DNA: TGTGCCAGCAGCGTAGGCTCACTAGCGGGAGATACGCAGTATTTT.

Many counts were recorded for this clonotype. CDR3 loop: CASSLDSDSYNEQFF. The CDR3 DNA reads TGTGCCAGCAGCTTAGACAGTGACTCCTACAATGAGCAGTTCTTC. The chain links TRBV11-3 to TRBJ2-1; D remains ambiguous. V was cut by 0 bases and J by 0 bases, with 6 bases left in between. Per germline, CDR1 SGHNT and CDR2 YENEEA. The CDR3 totals 15 residues.

The chain has TRBV27 and TRBJ2-3; 9 nucleotides align to TRBD1. Germline lookup yields CDR1 MNHEY and CDR2 SMNVEV (reference sequence). The V gene end was trimmed by 6 bases and the J gene end by 5 bases; junction bases not matched to a gene: 6. This CDR3 spans 14 amino acids. The CDR3 bases are TGTGCCAGCAGCTTTGGACAGGGGTTAGATACGCAGTATTTT. This codes for CASSFGQGLDTQYF.

This sequence joins TRBV6-5 and TRBJ2-1; D is undetermined. With 0 bases removed from V and 5 bases from J, the gap between germline ends came to 8 bases. Looked up from germline, CDR1 is MNHEY and CDR2 is SVGAGI. The CDR3 spans 14 residues. The CDR3 DNA follows: TGTGCCAGCAGTTACTCGGCCGGTAACAATGAGCAGTTCTTC. Residues: CASSYSAGNNEQFF.